The 30 T cell receptor beta chains below all came from one sample that was sequenced in a study of PD-1 blockade in classical Hodgkin lymphoma. Only in-frame clones appear in the TCRdb table, and some are missing; sequencing was by immunoSEQ multiplex PCR. The sample lists roughly 29,000 clones, just over 90% occurring once. Time point of the sample: newly diagnosed, previously untreated cHL patient sample. Material for sequencing was peripheral blood mononuclear cells (PBMCs). The receptor source for this set is a human donor with classical Hodgkin lymphoma.

This rearrangement joins TRBV14 to TRBJ2-2; 7 bases map to TRBD2. This CDR3 region has 15 residues. Per germline, CDR1 SGHDN and CDR2 FVKESK. V lost 3 bases, J lost 4 bases, and 5 bases stayed unmatched. The CDR3 DNA is TGTGCCAGCAGCCAGCGGACTAGTCCCACCGGGGAGCTGTTTTTT. Protein product: CASSQRTSPTGELFF.

This rearrangement joins TRBV2 to TRBJ2-2, with D possibly matching TRBD1 (6 bases). This CDR3 has 16 amino acids. From germline, CDR1 is SNHLY and CDR2 FYNNEI. V lost 5 bases to trimming and J lost 1 base, with 14 bases between them. CDR3 loop: CASSFQGLKNTGELFF. CDR3 DNA: TGTGCCAGCAGTTTCCAGGGGCTGAAGAACACCGGGGAGCTGTTTTTT.

The chain employs TRBV5-1 and TRBJ2-3; D is undetermined. Germline CDR1 SGHRS, CDR2 YFSETQ. This CDR3 region has 15 residues. V gave up 0 bases and J gave up 0 bases, with 8 bases separating them. The CDR3 DNA reads as TGCGCCAGCAGCTTGGGGCACAGTAGCACAGATACGCAGTATTTT. This translates into CASSLGHSSTDTQYF.

CDR3 residues: CASSPVLWNNEQFF. The CDR3 region has the DNA TGTGCCAGCAGCCCCGTTTTATGGAACAATGAGCAGTTCTTC. The V gene is TRBV5-4, the J gene TRBJ2-1, with D uncertain. CDR3 length: 14 amino acids. Germline CDR1 and CDR2: SGHNT and YYREEE (reference sequence). With 4 bases removed from V and 5 bases from J, the gap between germline ends came to 13 bases.

The V and J genes are TRBV2 and TRBJ2-7, with TRBD1 matching over 8 bases. The CDR3 length is 15 residues. Germline V gene lookup returns CDR1 SNHLY and CDR2 FYNNEI. Trimming cost V 6 bases and J 0 bases; bases outside gene matches: 7. CDR3 region: CASSMDRAISYEQYF. The DNA of the CDR3 is TGTGCCAGCAGCATGGACAGGGCTATCTCCTACGAGCAGTACTTC. Supplemented by reference TRBV2 and TRBJ2-7, the full variable domain reads EPEVTQTPSHQVTQMGQEVILRCVPISNHLYFYWYRQILGQKVEFLVSFYNNEISEKSEIFDDQFSVERPDGSNFTLKIRSTKLEDSAMYFCASSMDRAISYEQYFGPGTRLTVT.

The chain has TRBV18 and TRBJ1-1, with D perhaps matching TRBD1 (6 bases). Trimming left V 2 bases short and J 4 bases short, with 11 bases between. The CDR3 is 14 residues long. Germline CDR1 KGHSH, CDR2 LQKENI. In DNA, the CDR3 is TGTGCCAGCTCACCAGTCGGGGGCCCCACTGAAGCTTTCTTT. Amino acids: CASSPVGGPTEAFF. Combining the CDR3 with reference TRBV18 and TRBJ1-1 gives the whole variable domain NAGVMQNPRHLVRRRGQEARLRCSPMKGHSHVYWYRQLPEEGLKFMVYLQKENIIDESGMPKERFSAEFPKEGPSILRIQQVVRGDSAAYFCASSPVGGPTEAFFGQGTRLTVV.

The table lists this clone with a count of one. This chain uses TRBV7-7 with TRBJ2-2, with a weak D call TRBD1 (6 bases). CDR3 size: 17 residues. Germline CDR1 and CDR2: SSHAT and FNYEAQ (reference sequence). The ends were cut back, 5 bases at V and 3 bases at J, with 19 bases in the middle. In DNA, the CDR3 is TGTGCCAGCAGCCCCCTAGGGGGAGAGGTTGACACCGGGGAGCTGTTTTTT. This codes for CASSPLGGEVDTGELFF. Based on the CDR3 plus reference TRBV7-7 and TRBJ2-2, the full variable domain is GAGVSQSPRYKVTKRGQDVTLRCDPISSHATLYWYQQALGQGPEFLTYFNYEAQPDKSGLPSDRFSAERPEGSISTLTIQRTEQRDSAMYRCASSPLGGEVDTGELFFGEGSRLTVL.

This clone was seen just once. This chain connects TRBV10-3 to TRBJ2-1; 8 nucleotides match TRBD1. This CDR3 has 14 amino acids. The V and J ends lost 2 bases and 6 bases, in that order; junction bases with no gene match: 3. The germline V gene encodes CDR1 ENHRY and CDR2 SYGVKD. The CDR3, as DNA: TGTGCCATCAGTGAGGAAGACAGGGGCAATGAGCAGTTCTTC. Translating it yields CAISEEDRGNEQFF.

V and J are TRBV5-1 and TRBJ2-3; D is possibly TRBD2 (6 bases). The germline V gene encodes CDR1 SGHRS and CDR2 YFSETQ. V lost 4 bases to trimming and J lost 4 bases, with 13 bases between them. The CDR3 is 14 amino acids. As DNA, the CDR3 is TGCGCCAGCAGCACTAGCTGGGACGCAGATACGCAGTATTTT. It specifies CASSTSWDADTQYF.

V and J are TRBV28 and TRBJ2-7; 7 bases map to TRBD2. Germline V gives CDR1 MDHEN, CDR2 SYDVKM. The CDR3 is 19 residues long. Trimming cost V 2 bases and J 5 bases; bases outside gene matches: 21. The CDR3 sequence is CASSLASGPANLLAHEQYF. CDR3 bases: TGTGCCAGCAGTTTAGCTAGCGGCCCCGCGAATCTTCTGGCCCACGAGCAGTACTTC.

This clone showed up just once. The J gene is TRBJ1-1, the V gene TRBV5-1, with D perhaps matching TRBD1 (5 bases). The ends were cut back, 2 bases at V and 2 bases at J, with 7 bases in the middle. Germline loops: CDR1 SGHRS, CDR2 YFSETQ. The length of the CDR3 is 13 residues. The CDR3 loop is CASSFQGNTEAFF. CDR3 sequence (DNA): TGCGCCAGCAGCTTTCAGGGTAACACTGAAGCTTTCTTT.

The chain uses TRBV19 and TRBJ2-7; TRBD2 is a possible D gene (5 bases). Per germline, CDR1 LNHDA and CDR2 SQIVND (reference sequence). V lost 8 bases and J 2 bases, leaving 13 bases between the germline ends. The CDR3 has 13 amino acids. The CDR3 protein is CASATDGTYEQYF. The CDR3 region has the DNA TGTGCCAGTGCCACGGACGGGACCTACGAGCAGTACTTC.

In nucleotides, the CDR3 is TGTGCCAGCAGACGACAGGGGGCCGGCGGGGAGCTGTTTTTT. Amino acid sequence: CASRRQGAGGELFF. The chain is built from TRBV5-4 and TRBJ2-2; 10 bases map to TRBD1. The CDR3 runs to 14 residues. Trimming cost V 5 bases and J 7 bases; bases outside gene matches: 5. Germline CDR1 is SGHNT and CDR2 is YYREEE (reference sequence).

The CDR3 DNA reads as TGTGCCAGTAGGACTAGCGGGAGCTCAGATACGCAGTATTTT. Amino acid sequence: CASRTSGSSDTQYF. The chain combines TRBV19 with TRBJ2-3; 12 bases map to TRBD2. J was trimmed by 4 bases and V by 6 bases; bases with no gene match: 2. This CDR3 has 14 residues. Germline V gives CDR1 LNHDA, CDR2 SQIVND (reference sequence). Full variable domain (rest looked up from reference TRBV19 and TRBJ2-3): DGGITQSPKYLFRKEGQNVTLSCEQNLNHDAMYWYRQDPGQGLRLIYYSQIVNDFQKGDIAEGYSVSREKKESFPLTVTSAQKNPTAFYLCASRTSGSSDTQYFGPGTRLTVL.

The chain uses TRBV5-4 and TRBJ2-3, with 8 bases fitting TRBD2. V lost 4 bases to trimming and J lost 2 bases; unmatched junction nucleotides: 9. This CDR3 spans 16 amino acids. Germline V lookup: CDR1 SGHNT, CDR2 YYREEE (reference sequence). For the CDR3, the DNA is TGTGCCAGCAGCCGGGTCAGCGGGAGTTTCACAGATACGCAGTATTTT. This translates into CASSRVSGSFTDTQYF.

The chain has TRBV7-9 and TRBJ2-1; 13 bases line up with TRBD2. Germline CDR1 and CDR2: SEHNR and FQNEAQ (reference sequence). V gave up 5 bases and J gave up 8 bases; unmatched junction bases: 6. The CDR3 is 15 residues long. The CDR3 DNA reads as TGTGCCAGCAGCCTTGGACTAGCGGGAGCTGATGAGCAGTTCTTC. Translated, it gives CASSLGLAGADEQFF.

This sequence joins TRBV11-2 and TRBJ2-2; 7 bases are a match to TRBD2. The CDR3 sequence is 15 residues long. J lost 4 bases, V lost 4 bases, and 6 bases had no gene match. Germline lookup yields CDR1 SGHAT and CDR2 FQNNGV. The CDR3 DNA follows: TGTGCCAGCAGCTATTCCAGCGGGGTCACCGGGGAGCTGTTTTTT. This encodes CASSYSSGVTGELFF.

The chain carries TRBV7-9 and TRBJ1-3; unclear D gene. Germline V lookup: CDR1 SEHNR, CDR2 FQNEAQ (reference sequence). V shed 9 bases and J shed 0 bases, with 12 bases lying between them. This CDR3 has 14 residues. The CDR3 spells CASKTGSSGNTIYF. CDR3 nucleotide sequence: TGTGCCAGTAAGACCGGGAGCTCTGGAAACACCATATATTTT.

The chain is built from TRBV5-5 and TRBJ2-5, with TRBD1 matching 10 bases. The CDR3 extends over 16 amino acids. The junction had 6 bases not matched to a gene; V was cut back by 1 base and J by 3 bases. Germline-derived CDR1 and CDR2 are SGHKS and YYEKEE (reference sequence). The CDR3 is CASSLTPGTGEETQYF. As DNA, the CDR3 is TGTGCCAGCAGCTTGACCCCCGGGACAGGGGAAGAGACCCAGTACTTC.

The chain uses TRBV5-1 and TRBJ2-1; 10 nucleotides match TRBD2. CDR1 and CDR2 from the germline V gene are SGHRS and YFSETQ. V trimming: 4 bases; J trimming: 6 bases; junction bases outside the gene matches: 10. The CDR3 extends over 16 amino acids. CDR3 DNA: TGCGCCAGCAGCCGCGCTAGCGGGAGAACGTTCAATGAGCAGTTCTTC. Encoded protein: CASSRASGRTFNEQFF.

The chain has TRBV5-4 and TRBJ2-7; 9 bases match TRBD2. Trimming at V came to 0 bases and at J to 2 bases, leaving 3 bases not matched to a gene. The CDR3 has 15 amino acids. Per the germline V gene, CDR1 is SGHNT and CDR2 is YYREEE (reference sequence). The DNA for the CDR3 is TGTGCCAGCAGCTTGGCAACTAGCGGGCCCTACGAGCAGTACTTC. Protein product: CASSLATSGPYEQYF.

This chain joins TRBV7-6 and TRBJ1-5; D is possibly TRBD1 (6 bases). The germline CDR1 and CDR2 sequences are SGHVS and FNYEAQ. V shed 1 base and J shed 0 bases, with 7 bases lying between them. This CDR3 spans 15 amino acids. The CDR3 coding sequence is TGTGCCAGCAGCTTAGAGGACAGTAGCAATCAGCCCCAGCATTTT. Its translation: CASSLEDSSNQPQHF.

V gene TRBV9 combines with J gene TRBJ1-4, with D perhaps TRBD1 (5 bases). The germline V gene encodes CDR1 SGDLS and CDR2 YYNGEE. This CDR3 has 16 amino acids. With 2 bases removed from V and 0 bases from J, the gap between germline ends came to 11 bases. This chain's CDR3 is CASSVGGSATNEKLFF. The CDR3 coding sequence is TGTGCCAGCAGCGTGGGGGGGAGTGCAACTAATGAAAAACTGTTTTTT.

This chain uses TRBV28 with TRBJ2-4; D possibly corresponds to TRBD2 (5 bases). Trimming cost V 4 bases and J 1 base, with 8 bases left between them. CDR3 size: 14 residues. Germline V lookup: CDR1 MDHEN, CDR2 SYDVKM. The CDR3 reads CASSSLVAKNIQYF. The CDR3 DNA follows: TGTGCCAGCAGTTCACTAGTGGCCAAAAACATTCAGTACTTC.

The chain recombines TRBV27 with TRBJ2-4, with D tentatively TRBD1 (6 bases). In germline, CDR1 is MNHEY, CDR2 SMNVEV (reference sequence). Trimming took off 5 bases at V and 15 bases at J, with 17 bases between the two ends. There are 12 residues in the CDR3. The CDR3 protein is CASSNSGVGLYF. CDR3 nucleotides: TGTGCCAGCAGTAACTCAGGGGTAGGTCTGTACTTC.

This rearrangement joins TRBV18 to TRBJ1-5, with D tentatively TRBD1 (6 bases). V dropped 6 bases and J dropped 4 bases, with 10 bases sitting between them. This CDR3 comprises 13 residues. Germline lookup yields CDR1 KGHSH and CDR2 LQKENI. The CDR3 reads CASSGQPNQPQHF. For the CDR3, the DNA is TGTGCCAGCTCGGGACAACCGAATCAGCCCCAGCATTTT.

V gene TRBV28 combines with J gene TRBJ2-7; no firm D call. CDR3 length equals 10 residues. Trimming pared 10 bases from V and 4 bases from J, leaving 8 bases between. CDR1 is MDHEN, CDR2 SYDVKM, per germline. The CDR3 DNA reads TGTGCCACCCTGATGTACGAGCAGTACTTC. It yields the protein CATLMYEQYF. Filled out from reference TRBV28 and TRBJ2-7, the complete variable domain reads DVKVTQSSRYLVKRTGEKVFLECVQDMDHENMFWYRQDPGLGLRLIYFSYDVKMKEKGDIPEGYSVSREKKERFSLILESASTNQTSMYLCATLMYEQYFGPGTRLTVT.

The V and J genes are TRBV30 and TRBJ1-5; D gene ambiguous. V lost 4 bases and J lost 4, with 8 bases in between. The CDR3 has 12 residues. Germline CDR1 and CDR2: GTSNPN and SVGIG (reference sequence). CDR3 nucleotides: TGTGCCTGGAAAGGGCGAAATCAGCCCCAGCATTTT. Its translation: CAWKGRNQPQHF. The complete variable domain, with remaining parts taken from reference TRBV30 and TRBJ1-5, reads SQTIHQWPATLVQPVGSPLSLECTVEGTSNPNLYWYRQAAGRGLQLLFYSVGIGQISSEVPQNLSASRPQDRQFILSSKKLLLSDSGFYLCAWKGRNQPQHFGDGTRLSIL.

This sequence joins TRBV10-2 and TRBJ2-1, with 9 positions matching TRBD1. The CDR3 extends over 15 amino acids. Trimming removed 6 bases from V and 4 bases from J; junction bases left unmatched: 7. CDR1 and CDR2 from the germline V gene are WSHSY and SAAADI. The CDR3 here is CASRAGTGSYNEQFF. The CDR3 DNA is TGCGCCAGCAGGGCCGGGACAGGGTCGTACAATGAGCAGTTCTTC.

The rearrangement joins TRBV19 to TRBJ2-3; tentative D call: TRBD1 (5 bases). Looked up from germline, CDR1 is LNHDA and CDR2 is SQIVND (reference sequence). The V gene lost 2 bases and the J gene lost 0 bases, with 9 bases spanning the gap. The CDR3 extends over 15 amino acids. The CDR3 bases are TGTGCCAGTAGTATAAAGGGGCTGAGCACAGATACGCAGTATTTT. Protein: CASSIKGLSTDTQYF.